This T cell receptor (beta chain) emerged from a study of T-cell reconstitution after alpha-beta-depleted transplantation in children. Losses at the gene ends were 5 bases for V and 10 bases for J; bases not matched to a gene: 11. Per the germline V gene, CDR1 is SGHAT and CDR2 is FQNNGV. The CDR3 covers 16 residues. General study points: There were reportedly several hundred expanded graft clones from which alpha-beta T cells came about two months after transplant. A year post-transplant, T-cell counts and diversity derived mostly from newly produced T cells. Day-60 TCRbeta diversity that was high in some patients was derived from surviving recipient T cells and thymic progenitors.

Details on this clonotype: Its antigen is not identified.

Construction of the TCRbeta library involved unique molecular identifiers. TCRdb called the PCR reads again in MiXCR, with one record for every CDR3 protein. Of 450,000 to 700,000 distinct CDR3 sequences in the sample, roughly a quarter were seen once. Material: PBMCs, obtained before TCRalphabeta/CD19-depleted stem cell transplant. This TCR was recovered from a boy under three years old with Wiskott-Aldrich syndrome, due to receive a stem cell transplant. The chain carries TRBV11-2 and TRBJ2-1, with 13 nucleotides matching TRBD2. The CDR3 loop is CASSERLAGGLPEQFF. In DNA, the CDR3 is TGTGCCAGCAGCGAAAGACTAGCGGGAGGTCTTCCCGAGCAGTTCTTC.